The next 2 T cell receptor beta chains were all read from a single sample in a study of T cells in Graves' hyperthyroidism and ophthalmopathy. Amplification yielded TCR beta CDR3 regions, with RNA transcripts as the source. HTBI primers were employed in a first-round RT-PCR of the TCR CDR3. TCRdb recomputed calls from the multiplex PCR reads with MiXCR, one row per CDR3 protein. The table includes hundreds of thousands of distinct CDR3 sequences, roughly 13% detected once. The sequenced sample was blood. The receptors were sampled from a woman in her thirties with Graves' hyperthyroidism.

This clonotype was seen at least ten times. CDR3 sequence: CSAPGGHTEAFF. The CDR3 DNA is TGCAGCGCCCCCGGGGGCCACACTGAAGCTTTCTTT. The rearrangement links TRBV29-1 to TRBJ1-1; D perhaps matches TRBD1 (6 bases). The CDR3 contains 12 residues. Germline CDR1 is SQVTM and CDR2 is ANQGSEA. V lost 7 bases and J lost 3, with 12 bases in between.

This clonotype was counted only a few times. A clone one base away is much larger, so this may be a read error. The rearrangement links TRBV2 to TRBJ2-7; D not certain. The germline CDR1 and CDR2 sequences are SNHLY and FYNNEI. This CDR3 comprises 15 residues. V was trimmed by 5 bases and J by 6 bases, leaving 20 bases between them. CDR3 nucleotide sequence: TGTGCCAGCAGTCGACCCCCAGAAGGTCATTCCGAGCAGTACTTC. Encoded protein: CASSRPPEGHSEQYF.